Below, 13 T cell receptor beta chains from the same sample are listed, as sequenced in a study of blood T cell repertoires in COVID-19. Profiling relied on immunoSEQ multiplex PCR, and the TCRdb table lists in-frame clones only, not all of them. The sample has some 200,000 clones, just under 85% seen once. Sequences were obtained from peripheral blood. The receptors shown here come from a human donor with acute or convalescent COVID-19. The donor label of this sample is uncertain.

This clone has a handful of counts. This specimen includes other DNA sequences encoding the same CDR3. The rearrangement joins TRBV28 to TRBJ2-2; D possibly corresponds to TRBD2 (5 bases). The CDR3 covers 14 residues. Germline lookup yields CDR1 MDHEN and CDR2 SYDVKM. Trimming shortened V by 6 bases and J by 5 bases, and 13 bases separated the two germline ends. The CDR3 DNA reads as TGTGCCAGCAGACCAGGACTGCCGACCGGGGAGCTGTTTTTT. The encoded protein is CASRPGLPTGELFF.

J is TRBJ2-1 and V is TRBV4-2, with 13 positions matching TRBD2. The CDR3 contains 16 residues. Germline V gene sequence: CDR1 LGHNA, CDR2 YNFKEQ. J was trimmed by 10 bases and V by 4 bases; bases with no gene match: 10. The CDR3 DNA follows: TGTGCCAGCAGCCTTTCGACTAGCGGGAGGTCTGAGGAGCAGTTCTTC. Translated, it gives CASSLSTSGRSEEQFF.

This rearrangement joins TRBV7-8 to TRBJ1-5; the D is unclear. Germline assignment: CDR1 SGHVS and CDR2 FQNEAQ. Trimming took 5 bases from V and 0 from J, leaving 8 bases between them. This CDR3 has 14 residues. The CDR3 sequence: CASSLDNSNQPQHF. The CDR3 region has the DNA TGTGCCAGCAGCCTAGATAATAGCAATCAGCCCCAGCATTTT.

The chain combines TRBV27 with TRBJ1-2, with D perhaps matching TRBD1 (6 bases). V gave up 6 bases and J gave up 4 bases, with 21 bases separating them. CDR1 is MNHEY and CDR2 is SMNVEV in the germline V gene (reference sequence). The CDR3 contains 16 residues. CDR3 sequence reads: CASSQTRDNIPYGYTF. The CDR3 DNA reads TGTGCCAGCAGCCAAACCCGGGACAACATCCCCTATGGCTACACCTTC.

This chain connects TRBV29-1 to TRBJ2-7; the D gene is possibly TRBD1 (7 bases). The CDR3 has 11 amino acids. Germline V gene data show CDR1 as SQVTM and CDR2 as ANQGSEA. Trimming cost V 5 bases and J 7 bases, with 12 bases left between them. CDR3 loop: CSVRTGGEQYF. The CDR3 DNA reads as TGCAGCGTTCGGACAGGAGGGGAGCAGTACTTC.

CDR3 amino acids: CASSPSTGSYGYTF. The DNA of the CDR3 is TGTGCCAGCAGCCCCTCGACAGGGTCCTATGGCTACACCTTC. This rearrangement joins TRBV13 to TRBJ1-2; 7 bases match TRBD1. The V gene's germline CDR1 is PRHDT and CDR2 FYEKMQ (reference sequence). The trim removed 5 bases at V and 4 bases at J, leaving 7 bases unmatched. CDR3 length equals 14 residues.

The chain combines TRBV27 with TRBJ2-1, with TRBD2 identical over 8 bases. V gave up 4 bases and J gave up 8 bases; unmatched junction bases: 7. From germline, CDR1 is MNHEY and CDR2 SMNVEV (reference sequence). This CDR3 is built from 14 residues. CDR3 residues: CASSWSGSGDEQFF. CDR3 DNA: TGTGCCAGCAGTTGGAGCGGGAGCGGGGATGAGCAGTTCTTC.

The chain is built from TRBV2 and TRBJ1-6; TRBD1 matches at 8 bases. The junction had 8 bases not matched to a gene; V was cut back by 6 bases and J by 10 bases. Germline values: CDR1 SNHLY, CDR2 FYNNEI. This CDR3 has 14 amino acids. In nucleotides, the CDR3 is TGTGCCAGCAGCCCCGGACAGGGACGGTCACCCCTCCACTTT. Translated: CASSPGQGRSPLHF.

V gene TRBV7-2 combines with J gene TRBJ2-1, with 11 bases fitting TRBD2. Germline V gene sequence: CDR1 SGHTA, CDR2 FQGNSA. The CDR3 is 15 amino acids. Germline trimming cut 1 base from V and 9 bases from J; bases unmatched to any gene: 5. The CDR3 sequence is CASSLGLAGTAEQFF. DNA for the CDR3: TGTGCCAGCAGCTTAGGACTAGCGGGAACGGCTGAGCAGTTCTTC.

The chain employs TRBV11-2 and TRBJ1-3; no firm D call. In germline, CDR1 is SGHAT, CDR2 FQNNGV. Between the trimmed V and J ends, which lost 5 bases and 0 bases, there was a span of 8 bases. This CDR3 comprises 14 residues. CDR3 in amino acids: CASSLFSSGNTIYF. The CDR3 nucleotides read TGTGCCAGCAGCCTCTTTAGCTCTGGAAACACCATATATTTT.

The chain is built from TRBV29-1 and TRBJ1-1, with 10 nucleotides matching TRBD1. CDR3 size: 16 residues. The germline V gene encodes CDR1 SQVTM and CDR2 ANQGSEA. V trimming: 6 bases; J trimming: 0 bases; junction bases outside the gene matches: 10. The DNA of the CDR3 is TGCAGCGTAGACAGGGGGCTCAGGGCCATGAACACTGAAGCTTTCTTT. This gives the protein CSVDRGLRAMNTEAFF.

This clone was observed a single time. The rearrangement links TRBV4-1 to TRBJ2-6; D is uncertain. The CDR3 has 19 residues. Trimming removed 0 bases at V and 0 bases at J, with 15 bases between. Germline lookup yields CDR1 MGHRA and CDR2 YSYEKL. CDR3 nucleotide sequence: TGCGCCAGCAGCCAAGATCAATACAGCCCATTCTCTGGGGCCAACGTCCTGACTTTC. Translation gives CASSQDQYSPFSGANVLTF.

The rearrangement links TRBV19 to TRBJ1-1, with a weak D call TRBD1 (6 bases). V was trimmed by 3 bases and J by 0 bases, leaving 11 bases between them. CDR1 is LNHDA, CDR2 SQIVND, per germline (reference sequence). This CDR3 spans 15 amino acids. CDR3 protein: CASSIEQGMNTEAFF. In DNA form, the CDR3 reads TGTGCCAGTAGTATCGAGCAGGGGATGAACACTGAAGCTTTCTTT.